Following are 22 T cell receptor beta chains from one sample sequenced in a study of blood T cell repertoires in COVID-19. Libraries were prepared by immunoSEQ multiplex PCR; TCRdb keeps only in-frame clonotypes and omits some of them. The sample has 270,000 or so clones, approximately 82% seen once; the top ten hold roughly 3.1%. Sequencing was performed on peripheral blood. These receptors were collected from a young woman with acute or convalescent COVID-19.

V and J are TRBV15 and TRBJ2-7, with 14 bases fitting TRBD2. J lost 4 bases, V lost 4 bases, and 9 bases had no gene match. Per the germline V gene, CDR1 is LNHNV and CDR2 is YYDKDF (reference sequence). This CDR3 spans 17 amino acids. The CDR3 sequence: CATSIGWTSGGYYEQYF. The CDR3 DNA sequence: TGTGCCACCAGCATTGGTTGGACTAGCGGGGGGTATTACGAGCAGTACTTC.

This rearrangement joins TRBV27 to TRBJ2-6; the match to TRBD1 covers 8 bases. This CDR3 is 19 amino acids long. Germline CDR1 and CDR2: MNHEY and SMNVEV (reference sequence). V shed 6 bases, J shed 1 base, and the junction held 14 bases outside the gene matches. This CDR3 reads CASRATYRDRWSGANVLTF. The DNA for the CDR3 is TGTGCCAGCAGGGCTACTTACCGGGACAGGTGGTCTGGGGCCAACGTCCTGACTTTC.

The V call is TRBV18, the J call TRBJ2-5, with D possibly matching TRBD2 (6 bases). Germline CDR1 is KGHSH and CDR2 is LQKENI. The V end was cut by 3 bases, the J end by 5 bases, with 16 bases between. The CDR3 has 15 amino acids. The CDR3 bases are TGTGCCAGCTCACCCGGGACGGGGGATGGGGAGACCCAGTACTTC. Encoded protein: CASSPGTGDGETQYF.

This chain uses TRBV11-2 with TRBJ1-4, with D uncertain. CDR3 size: 15 residues. From germline, CDR1 is SGHAT and CDR2 FQNNGV. V lost 4 bases and J 0 bases, leaving 9 bases between the germline ends. The CDR3 DNA is TGTGCCAGCAGCTCGGGAATAACAACTAATGAAAAACTGTTTTTT. Translated, it gives CASSSGITTNEKLFF. Filled out from reference TRBV11-2 and TRBJ1-4, the complete variable domain reads EAGVAQSPRYKIIEKRQSVAFWCNPISGHATLYWYQQILGQGPKLLIQFQNNGVVDDSQLPKDRFSAERLKGVDSTLKIQPAKLEDSAVYLCASSSGITTNEKLFFGSGTQLSVL.

This clone is a singleton in its sample. The rearrangement uses TRBV19 and TRBJ2-7; weak D call: TRBD1 (6 bases). Germline CDR1 reads LNHDA; CDR2 reads SQIVND (reference sequence). The CDR3 runs 12 residues. V was shortened by 6 bases and J by 5 bases, with 11 bases between the two germline ends. The CDR3 DNA is TGTGCCAGTAGGAAGGGGGACGACGAGCAGTACTTC. It encodes CASRKGDDEQYF. Together with reference TRBV19 and TRBJ2-7, the CDR3 gives the full variable domain: DGGITQSPKYLFRKEGQNVTLSCEQNLNHDAMYWYRQDPGQGLRLIYYSQIVNDFQKGDIAEGYSVSREKKESFPLTVTSAQKNPTAFYLCASRKGDDEQYFGPGTRLTVT.

The chain is built from TRBV7-9 and TRBJ1-5; D gene unclear. CDR1 is SEHNR and CDR2 is FQNEAQ in the germline V gene (reference sequence). V was cut by 4 bases and J by 0 bases, with 13 bases left in between. The CDR3 is made up of 16 amino acids. The CDR3 here is CASSSSGIYSNQPQHF. DNA for the CDR3: TGTGCCAGCAGCTCCTCGGGGATATATAGCAATCAGCCCCAGCATTTT.

This clone was counted ten times or more. The chain has TRBV7-6 and TRBJ2-3; the D gene is possibly TRBD2 (6 bases). The CDR3 loop spans 15 amino acids. CDR1 SGHVS and CDR2 FNYEAQ come from the germline V gene. V lost 5 bases, J lost 0 bases, and 12 bases lay in between. CDR3 region: CASSITGTSTDTQYF. The CDR3 nucleotides read TGTGCCAGCAGCATTACGGGGACTAGCACAGATACGCAGTATTTT.

The chain has TRBV12-3 or TRBV12-4 and TRBJ1-5; D unclear. The CDR3 consists of 12 residues. V gave up 7 bases and J gave up 1 base, with 5 bases separating them. CDR3 nucleotide sequence: TGTGCCAGCACCAGAAGCAATCAGCCCCAGCATTTT. This translates into CASTRSNQPQHF.

Of note for this clone: Other nucleotide sequences from this sample produce the same CDR3. This chain joins TRBV20-1 and TRBJ2-1; perhaps TRBD2 as D (5 bases). V was cut by 3 bases and J by 7 bases, with 7 bases left in between. This CDR3 has 11 residues. Looked up from germline, CDR1 is DFQATT and CDR2 is SNEGSKA (reference sequence). The CDR3 coding sequence is TGCAGTGCTAGGCGCGGGAATGAGCAGTTCTTC. This translates into CSARRGNEQFF.

The V and J genes are TRBV5-1 and TRBJ2-1; the match to TRBD2 covers 8 bases. The CDR3 sequence is 14 residues long. From germline, CDR1 is SGHRS and CDR2 YFSETQ. With 2 bases clipped from V and 7 bases from J, the junction kept 5 bases outside the gene matches. The CDR3 coding sequence is TGCGCCAGCAGCTTCAGCGGGAGCGGGAATGAGCAGTTCTTC. Its translation is CASSFSGSGNEQFF.

The V call is TRBV19, the J call TRBJ2-7; 10 nucleotides align to TRBD2. CDR1 and CDR2 (germline): LNHDA, SQIVND (reference sequence). The junction had 2 bases not matched to a gene; V was cut back by 6 bases and J by 0 bases. This CDR3 contains 14 residues. CDR3: CASRAGGSSYEQYF. The CDR3 bases are TGTGCCAGTAGAGCGGGAGGGAGCTCCTACGAGCAGTACTTC.

The CDR3 sequence is CASSQEEGGPGLPSGSNYEQYF. CDR3 coding DNA: TGCGCCAGCAGCCAAGAAGAGGGCGGGCCGGGCCTCCCTAGCGGGAGTAACTACGAGCAGTACTTC. The rearrangement uses TRBV4-1 and TRBJ2-7, with 10 bases lining up with TRBD2. The CDR3 runs 22 residues. CDR1 is MGHRA and CDR2 is YSYEKL in the germline V gene. V was pared by 0 bases and J by 3 bases, with 23 bases of the junction left unmatched.

The chain links TRBV10-1 to TRBJ2-3; 9 positions match TRBD2. V dropped 4 bases and J dropped 6; count of bases not matched to a gene: 14. This CDR3 is built from 17 residues. Germline CDR1 reads WNHNN; CDR2 reads SYGVQD (reference sequence). As DNA, the CDR3 is TGCGCCAGCAGTGCCACGATGGGGCTAGCGGGAAAGGATACGCAGTATTTT. Translation: CASSATMGLAGKDTQYF.

The gene calls are TRBV4-3 and TRBJ2-1; D perhaps matches TRBD2 (6 bases). V was shortened by 1 base and J by 8 bases, with 12 bases between the two germline ends. The germline V gene has CDR1 LGHNA and CDR2 YSLEER. This CDR3 comprises 14 residues. The CDR3 DNA follows: TGCGCCAGCAGCCAAGGGACTACAGACGATGAGCAGTTCTTC. Protein: CASSQGTTDDEQFF.

This chain connects TRBV9 to TRBJ2-2, with 7 bases identical to TRBD2. V was pared by 4 bases and J by 6 bases, with 6 bases of the junction left unmatched. The V gene's germline CDR1 is SGDLS and CDR2 YYNGEE. CDR3 length: 14 amino acids. For the CDR3, the DNA is TGTGCCAGCAGCACTGACGGACTAGCCGGGGAGCTGTTTTTT. Translating it yields CASSTDGLAGELFF.

The chain employs TRBV5-8 and TRBJ2-7, with TRBD2 matching over 7 bases. Germline V gene lookup returns CDR1 SGHTS and CDR2 YDEGEE. There are 15 residues in the CDR3. J was trimmed by 5 bases and V by 0 bases; bases with no gene match: 8. CDR3 coding DNA: TGTGCCAGCAGCTTGGTTGGTTTGGGGGGGGACGAGCAGTACTTC. Its protein product is CASSLVGLGGDEQYF.

CDR3 amino acids: CSVGTQNRGGYTF. The CDR3 DNA follows: TGCAGCGTTGGGACCCAGAATCGGGGTGGCTACACCTTC. The V and J genes are TRBV29-1 and TRBJ1-2; no firm D call. The CDR3 has 13 residues. V was shortened by 4 bases and J by 7 bases, with 16 bases between the two germline ends. The germline V gene has CDR1 SQVTM and CDR2 ANQGSEA.

The genes are TRBV30 and TRBJ1-6; the D gene is possibly TRBD1 (5 bases). The germline V and J ends were trimmed by 3 bases and 0 bases, with 12 bases remaining between them. CDR3 length: 16 amino acids. Per the germline V gene, CDR1 is GTSNPN and CDR2 is SVGIG (reference sequence). The CDR3 nucleotides are TGTGCCTGGAGCTTCGGGGACTTCTCCTATAATTCACCCCTCCACTTT. This gives the protein CAWSFGDFSYNSPLHF. Combining the CDR3 with reference TRBV30 and TRBJ1-6 gives the whole variable domain SQTIHQWPATLVQPVGSPLSLECTVEGTSNPNLYWYRQAAGRGLQLLFYSVGIGQISSEVPQNLSASRPQDRQFILSSKKLLLSDSGFYLCAWSFGDFSYNSPLHFGNGTRLTVT.

The chain couples TRBV6-5 to TRBJ2-2; D might be TRBD2 (6 bases). CDR1 and CDR2 from the germline V gene are MNHEY and SVGAGI. Trimming removed 2 bases at V and 0 bases at J, with 7 bases between. CDR3 length equals 15 residues. This CDR3 reads CASSYGGTNTGELFF. The CDR3 DNA follows: TGTGCCAGCAGTTACGGCGGGACGAACACCGGGGAGCTGTTTTTT.

CDR3 sequence (DNA): TGCAGTGCTAGACTTGGGAGGACTTTCTTT. Translated, it gives CSARLGRTFF. The rearrangement joins TRBV20-1 to TRBJ1-1, with no clear D. V was trimmed by 2 bases and J by 12 bases, leaving 10 bases between them. CDR3 length equals 10 residues. CDR1 is DFQATT and CDR2 is SNEGSKA in the germline V gene (reference sequence).

This rearrangement joins TRBV15 to TRBJ2-3; D call uncertain. The CDR3 is 15 residues long. Germline V gene lookup returns CDR1 LNHNV and CDR2 YYDKDF (reference sequence). V lost 2 bases, J lost 2 bases, and 11 bases lay in between. The DNA for the CDR3 is TGTGCCACCAGCAGATCTGTTATAGTCACAGATACGCAGTATTTT. Its protein is CATSRSVIVTDTQYF.

The chain couples TRBV4-1 to TRBJ2-5; perhaps TRBD2 as D (6 bases). This CDR3 is built from 17 residues. Per germline, CDR1 MGHRA and CDR2 YSYEKL. V lost 5 bases to trimming and J lost 3 bases, with 22 bases between them. The CDR3 DNA sequence: TGCGCCAGCAGCTCCTATGAACTAGCCGAGGTAAAAGAGACCCAGTACTTC. Its protein is CASSSYELAEVKETQYF.